This T cell receptor (beta chain) was captured in a study of PD-1 blockade in mismatch repair-deficient tumors. Overall study: Patients had approximately 11 mismatch repair-deficient cancer types and were previously treated and progressing.

The table came from immunoSEQ multiplex PCR; TCRdb's copy has only in-frame clones and leaves some out. The profile covers roughly 38,000 clones, with 80% to 85% appearing a single time and about 1% taken by the ten largest. This clone was recorded only once. PCR or immunohistochemistry showed mismatch repair deficiency in every enrolled patient. The sequence was collected from an adult with mismatch repair-deficient cancer. Sequencing used PBMCs, obtained 38 weeks after starting pembrolizumab.

The CDR3 sequence is CASSQVLAVTGELFF. CDR3 sequence (DNA): TGTGCCAGCAGCCAAGTACTAGCGGTCACCGGGGAGCTGTTTTTT. The gene calls are TRBV14 and TRBJ2-2; TRBD2 matches at 8 bases. The CDR3 loop spans 15 amino acids. The V gene's germline CDR1 is SGHDN and CDR2 FVKESK. After removal of 1 base from V and 4 bases from J, the junction contained 2 bases not matched to a gene.